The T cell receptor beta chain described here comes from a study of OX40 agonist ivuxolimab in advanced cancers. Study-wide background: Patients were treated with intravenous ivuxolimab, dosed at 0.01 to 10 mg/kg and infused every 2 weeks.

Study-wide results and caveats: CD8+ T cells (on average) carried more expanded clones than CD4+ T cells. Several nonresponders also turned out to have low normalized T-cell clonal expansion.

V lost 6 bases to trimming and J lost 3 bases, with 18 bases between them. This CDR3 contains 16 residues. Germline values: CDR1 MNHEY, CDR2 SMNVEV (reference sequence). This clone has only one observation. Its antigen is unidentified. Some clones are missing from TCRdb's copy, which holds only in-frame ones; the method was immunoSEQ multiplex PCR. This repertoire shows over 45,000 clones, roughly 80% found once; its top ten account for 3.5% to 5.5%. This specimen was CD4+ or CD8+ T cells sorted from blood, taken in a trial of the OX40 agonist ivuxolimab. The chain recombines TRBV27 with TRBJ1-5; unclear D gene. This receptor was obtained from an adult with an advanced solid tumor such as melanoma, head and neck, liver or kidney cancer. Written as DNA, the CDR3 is TGTGCCAGCAGGATGGCGGGAAACCTTAACAATCAGCCCCAGCATTTT. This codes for CASRMAGNLNNQPQHF.